These 15 T cell receptor beta chains share one sample of origin, sequenced in a study of B cell selection in AIRE deficiency. Sorted regulatory T cells were CD4-positive, CD25-high and CD127-low or negative. TCRdb's table, derived via immunoSEQ multiplex PCR, lists solely in-frame clones and lacks some. The table includes around 20,000 clones, about 94% detected once. The sequenced sample was Tregs sorted from PBMCs. The receptors were sampled from a human donor with AIRE deficiency.

V gene TRBV30 combines with J gene TRBJ2-1; D may be TRBD2 (6 bases). Germline CDR1 and CDR2: GTSNPN and SVGIG (reference sequence). This CDR3 region has 15 residues. Trimming stripped 5 bases from V and 7 bases from J, with 21 bases between. The CDR3 is CAWSIGTHLGNEQFF. The CDR3 nucleotides are TGTGCCTGGTCTATAGGGACTCACCTTGGGAATGAGCAGTTCTTC.

The chain carries TRBV11-2 and TRBJ2-1; D is uncertain. The CDR3 loop spans 11 amino acids. The V gene's germline CDR1 is SGHAT and CDR2 FQNNGV. Between the trimmed V and J ends, which lost 3 bases and 5 bases, there was a span of 2 bases. The CDR3 here is CASSFHNEQFF. The CDR3 DNA is TGTGCCAGCAGCTTCCACAATGAGCAGTTCTTC.

J is TRBJ1-1 and V is TRBV9; 8 positions agree with TRBD1. This CDR3 spans 14 amino acids. Trimming at V came to 3 bases and at J to 1 base, leaving 2 bases not matched to a gene. Germline V gene sequence: CDR1 SGDLS, CDR2 YYNGEE. CDR3 in DNA: TGTGCCAGCAGCGGACAGGGGAGGAACACTGAAGCTTTCTTT. Translation: CASSGQGRNTEAFF. The whole variable domain, filled in from reference TRBV9 and TRBJ1-1, reads DSGVTQTPKHLITATGQRVTLRCSPRSGDLSVYWYQQSLDQGLQFLIQYYNGEERAKGNILERFSAQQFPDLHSELNLSSLELGDSALYFCASSGQGRNTEAFFGQGTRLTVV.

This clone was counted between two and nine times. The gene calls are TRBV5-1 and TRBJ1-2, with TRBD1 matching 8 bases. There are 15 residues in the CDR3. CDR1 and CDR2 (germline): SGHRS, YFSETQ. The V segment lost 3 bases and the J segment 7 bases; nucleotides outside the gene matches: 11. CDR3 region: CASSSGGSGALGYTF. The CDR3 region has the DNA TGCGCCAGCAGCTCAGGGGGCTCTGGAGCTCTTGGCTACACCTTC.

CDR3 sequence (DNA): TGTGCCAGCAGATTGACTCGGTCGAGCAATCAGCCCCAGCATTTT. It yields the protein CASRLTRSSNQPQHF. The gene calls are TRBV2 and TRBJ1-5; no reliable D call. Germline values: CDR1 SNHLY, CDR2 FYNNEI. The CDR3 contains 15 residues. V dropped 6 bases and J dropped 1 base, with 13 bases sitting between them.

The chain is built from TRBV5-4 and TRBJ1-1; D is uncertain. Trimming stripped 5 bases from V and 2 bases from J, with 16 bases between. Germline values: CDR1 SGHNT, CDR2 YYREEE (reference sequence). The CDR3 is made up of 15 amino acids. CDR3 nucleotides: TGTGCCAGCAGTTCTGAGTGGAGTGGAAACACTGAAGCTTTCTTT. It codes for CASSSEWSGNTEAFF.

The chain couples TRBV18 to TRBJ1-1; tentatively, D is TRBD1 (6 bases). Germline lookup yields CDR1 KGHSH and CDR2 LQKENI. There are 15 residues in the CDR3. With 6 bases removed from V and 2 bases from J, the gap between germline ends came to 16 bases. CDR3 sequence reads: CASSRKEGGNTEAFF. The CDR3 DNA reads TGTGCCAGCTCCCGGAAAGAGGGGGGCAACACTGAAGCTTTCTTT.

V gene TRBV28 combines with J gene TRBJ2-7; 7 bases align to TRBD2. This CDR3 is 13 amino acids long. The V and J ends lost 4 bases and 0 bases, in that order; junction bases with no gene match: 0. CDR1 is MDHEN, CDR2 SYDVKM, per germline. The CDR3 nucleotides are TGTGCCAGCAGTTCGGGGGGCTCCTACGAGCAGTACTTC. This sequence encodes CASSSGGSYEQYF.

J is TRBJ1-3 and V is TRBV28; D not certain. Between the trimmed V and J ends, which lost 4 bases and 0 bases, there was a span of 10 bases. The CDR3 runs 15 residues. Germline loops: CDR1 MDHEN, CDR2 SYDVKM. The CDR3 loop is CASSSGPRSGNTIYF. CDR3 coding DNA: TGTGCCAGCAGTTCCGGGCCCCGCTCTGGAAACACCATATATTTT.

CDR3 in amino acids: CASSQVRTSGSGYPGELFF. CDR3 nucleotides: TGTGCCAGCAGCCAAGTGCGGACTAGCGGGAGTGGGTATCCCGGGGAGCTGTTTTTT. This sequence joins TRBV14 and TRBJ2-2; 13 bases match TRBD2. Germline-derived CDR1 and CDR2 are SGHDN and FVKESK. The CDR3 extends over 19 amino acids. The V segment lost 1 base and the J segment 6 bases; nucleotides outside the gene matches: 11.

The chain is built from TRBV6-6 and TRBJ1-2; 7 bases align to TRBD1. V shed 5 bases, J shed 2 bases, and the junction held 5 bases outside the gene matches. This CDR3 spans 14 amino acids. CDR1 and CDR2 (germline): MNHNY, SVGAGI (reference sequence). The CDR3, as DNA: TGTGCCAGCAGTCGGGGACAGATCAACTATGGCTACACCTTC. Translation: CASSRGQINYGYTF.

The chain links TRBV10-2 to TRBJ2-1; D may be TRBD2 (5 bases). Germline V gene sequence: CDR1 WSHSY, CDR2 SAAADI. V lost 6 bases and J lost 11, with 11 bases in between. There are 11 residues in the CDR3. CDR3 DNA sequence: TGCGCCAGCAGCCTCGCGACTAAGCAGTTCTTC. Residues: CASSLATKQFF.

The J gene is TRBJ2-7, the V gene TRBV6-5; tentatively, D is TRBD1 (6 bases). This CDR3 comprises 14 residues. Trimming took off 2 bases at V and 1 base at J, with 9 bases between the two ends. The germline V gene has CDR1 MNHEY and CDR2 SVGAGI. The CDR3 sequence is CASSYKGVSYEQYF. CDR3 DNA: TGTGCCAGCAGTTACAAGGGGGTGTCCTACGAGCAGTACTTC.

DNA for the CDR3: TGTGCCAGCAGCTTAGTACAATTGGCAGGGGATACGCAGTATTTT. The encoded protein is CASSLVQLAGDTQYF. The V call is TRBV7-8, the J call TRBJ2-3, with D perhaps TRBD1 (5 bases). Trimming left V 1 base short and J 6 bases short, with 14 bases between. Germline V gene sequence: CDR1 SGHVS, CDR2 FQNEAQ. The CDR3 totals 15 residues.

The V call is TRBV2, the J call TRBJ2-7, with D unresolved. Germline CDR1 SNHLY, CDR2 FYNNEI. V dropped 3 bases and J dropped 4 bases, with 13 bases sitting between them. The CDR3 has 14 residues. The CDR3 DNA reads TGTGCCAGCAGTGATTTCCTCTCGGGTTACGAGCAGTACTTC. This gives the protein CASSDFLSGYEQYF.